The next 4 T cell receptor beta chains were all read from a single sample in a study of graft-versus-host responses after intestinal transplantation. Sequencing used immunoSEQ multiplex PCR; TCRdb keeps in-frame clones, though not all of them. The sample has 20,000 to 25,000 clones, 30% to 40% seen once. Investigators plated 200,000 CFSE-labeled responder cells together with 200,000 irradiated stimulator cells labeled with violet dye. Here the sequenced sample was alloreactive CD8+ T cells from a mixed lymphocyte reaction culture, taken before intestinal transplant. Subset of the sample: CFSE-low proliferating T cells sorted from roughly six-day pre-transplant mixed lymphocyte reaction (GvH or HvG direction). The receptors here all came from a human patient who received an intestinal transplant.

This clone was found a few times. This rearrangement joins TRBV19 to TRBJ2-2; D is uncertain. Germline V gene lookup returns CDR1 LNHDA and CDR2 SQIVND (reference sequence). This CDR3 comprises 13 residues. The V end was cut by 3 bases, the J end by 7 bases, with 9 bases between. This CDR3 is CASSIWAHGELFF. The DNA of the CDR3 is TGTGCCAGTAGTATTTGGGCCCACGGGGAGCTGTTTTTT.

This clone was seen a few times. This chain connects TRBV7-9 to TRBJ2-7; TRBD1 or TRBD2 may be the D gene (5 bases each). CDR1 SEHNR and CDR2 FQNEAQ come from the germline V gene (reference sequence). The CDR3 is made up of 14 amino acids. Trimming took 5 bases from V and 0 from J, leaving 11 bases between them. DNA for the CDR3: TGTGCCAGCAGCCCCCCAGGGAGCTCCTACGAGCAGTACTTC. This codes for CASSPPGSSYEQYF.

V is TRBV11-2 and J is TRBJ2-1; 7 nucleotides align to TRBD2. Germline V lookup: CDR1 SGHAT, CDR2 FQNNGV. The CDR3 covers 15 residues. V lost 8 bases and J lost 7; bases outside the gene matches: 14. The CDR3: CASEPGGSIVNEQFF. CDR3 nucleotides: TGTGCCAGCGAACCGGGGGGTTCGATAGTTAATGAGCAGTTCTTC. Variable domain in full (rest from reference TRBV11-2 and TRBJ2-1): EAGVAQSPRYKIIEKRQSVAFWCNPISGHATLYWYQQILGQGPKLLIQFQNNGVVDDSQLPKDRFSAERLKGVDSTLKIQPAKLEDSAVYLCASEPGGSIVNEQFFGPGTRLTVL.

CDR3 in amino acids: CASSRTGGNQPQHF. CDR3 nucleotide sequence: TGTGCCAGCTCACGGACAGGAGGCAATCAGCCCCAGCATTTT. The chain joins TRBV18 to TRBJ1-5; 7 bases map to TRBD1. Germline V gives CDR1 KGHSH, CDR2 LQKENI. V lost 4 bases and J lost 2; bases outside the gene matches: 2. This CDR3 spans 14 amino acids.